The rows below give T cell receptor beta chains drawn from one sample of a study of blood T cell repertoires in COVID-19. Using immunoSEQ multiplex PCR, the repertoire was profiled, and TCRdb retains in-frame clones only, with some absent. This repertoire shows about 38,000 clones, about 90% found once; its top ten account for roughly 5%. Sequencing used peripheral blood. These receptors all come from a man aged 55 to 70 with COVID-19, enrolled during active disease. Both conserved end residues are part of each CDR3. The D gene is left open where the match is weak. Not every row has a clone size; where given, it reads once, few, many or a size class.

j_call	d_call	v_call	clone_size	cdr3_length	cdr3_nt	cdr3_aa
TRBJ1-1	-	TRBV5-6	-	14	TGTGCCAGCAGCTTGGGGCCAGGCCGGACTGAAGCTTTCTTT	CASSLGPGRTEAFF
TRBJ1-5	TRBD1	TRBV2	-	14	TGTGCCAGCAGTGATCAGGGGGGTAGTCAGCCCCAGCATTTT	CASSDQGGSQPQHF
TRBJ2-1	-	TRBV5-1	-	16	TGCGCCAGCAGCTTGGATGGCGGGACGGACTACAATGAGCAGTTCTTC	CASSLDGGTDYNEQFF
TRBJ1-1	-	TRBV5-1	-	13	TGCGCCAGCAGCTTGGGCCAGTTCACTGAAGCTTTCTTT	CASSLGQFTEAFF
TRBJ2-1	-	TRBV6-2/TRBV6-3	-	14	TGTGCCAGCAGTTATGAGGGTCGAGGGAATGAGCAGTTCTTC	CASSYEGRGNEQFF
TRBJ1-1	TRBD1	TRBV7-2	-	17	TGTGCCAGCAGCTCGAGGACAGGGGGCGTAGTGAACACTGAAGCTTTCTTT	CASSSRTGGVVNTEAFF
TRBJ1-1	-	TRBV19	-	14	TGTGCCAGTACTCCGCGACAGGACGGCACTGAAGCTTTCTTT	CASTPRQDGTEAFF
TRBJ2-7	TRBD2	TRBV20-1	-	15	TGCAGTGCTAGTTTAGCGGGACGTGGGGTCTACGAGCAGTACTTC	CSASLAGRGVYEQYF
TRBJ2-1	TRBD2	TRBV6-5	-	14	TGTGCCAGCAGTAGAACTAGCGGGATCGATGAGCAGTTCTTC	CASSRTSGIDEQFF
TRBJ1-2	TRBD1	TRBV6-4	-	13	TGTGCCAGCAGTGATGCCAGGGGGCTCGGCTACACCTTC	CASSDARGLGYTF
TRBJ1-2	TRBD1	TRBV14	-	14	TGTGCCAGCAGCACGGGACAGGGGGCGCCTGGCTACACCTTC	CASSTGQGAPGYTF
TRBJ2-3	-	TRBV5-6	-	16	TGTGCCAGCAGCTCATTAACGGCGGGTATCACAGATACGCAGTATTTT	CASSSLTAGITDTQYF
TRBJ1-2	TRBD1	TRBV30	-	15	TGTGCCTGGAGTCCCCCAGGGGGCTCTAACTATGGCTACACCTTC	CAWSPPGGSNYGYTF
TRBJ2-1	-	TRBV4-3	-	16	TGCGCCAGCAGCCAAGATTATGGTCAGATGGCCGATGAGCAGTTCTTC	CASSQDYGQMADEQFF
TRBJ1-4	-	TRBV25-1	-	14	TGTGCCAGCAGTGAGGCGGGGGTCGTCGAAAAACTGTTTTTT	CASSEAGVVEKLFF
TRBJ2-7	-	TRBV5-1	-	14	TGCGCCAGCAGCCCCGGGGTCTTTTCCTACGAGCAGTACTTC	CASSPGVFSYEQYF
TRBJ2-2	-	TRBV2	-	15	TGTGCCAGCACCCCCGGGGAGGCGGACACCGGGGAGCTGTTTTTT	CASTPGEADTGELFF
TRBJ1-1	-	TRBV5-4	-	13	TGTGCCAGCAGCCTAGACAGCGCCACTGAAGCTTTCTTT	CASSLDSATEAFF
TRBJ1-2	TRBD1	TRBV5-8	-	16	TGTGCCAGCAGCTTGCGAAACACAGGGGACACCTATGGCTACACCTTC	CASSLRNTGDTYGYTF
TRBJ1-6	-	TRBV30	-	14	TGTGCCTGGCAAGCCGACGGGGGGGGGTCACCCCTCCACTTT	CAWQADGGGSPLHF
TRBJ2-1	-	TRBV19	-	14	TGTGCCAGTAGTAAAAACAGTCTGTACAATGAGCAGTTCTTC	CASSKNSLYNEQFF
TRBJ2-7	TRBD1	TRBV19	few	13	TGTGCCACCGCATGGACAGGGTTAGGCGAGCAGTACTTC	CATAWTGLGEQYF
TRBJ1-5	-	TRBV19	-	15	TGTGCCAGTAGTACGCCAGGGGCGAACAATCAGCCCCAGCATTTT	CASSTPGANNQPQHF
TRBJ1-5	-	TRBV7-2	-	12	TGTGCCACCAGACAGGGCAATCAGCCCCAGCATTTT	CATRQGNQPQHF
TRBJ1-2	TRBD1	TRBV18	once	15	TGTGCCAGCTCACCTCGAGGACAGGGAGCCTATGGCTACACCTTC	CASSPRGQGAYGYTF
TRBJ2-3	TRBD1	TRBV4-3	-	19	TGCGCCAGCAGCCAAGATCTAGGGCGGGCAGGGGGCTCCACAGATACGCAGTATTTT	CASSQDLGRAGGSTDTQYF
TRBJ2-1	TRBD2	TRBV6-2/TRBV6-3	-	16	TGTGCCAGCAGTCCCCTCGGGACTAGCGGCTACAATGAGCAGTTCTTC	CASSPLGTSGYNEQFF
TRBJ2-5	TRBD1	TRBV7-2	once	14	TGTGCCAGCAGCCCCAGGGGGCTTTTGGAGACCCAGTACTTC	CASSPRGLLETQYF
TRBJ1-5	TRBD1	TRBV19	-	15	TGTGCCAGTAGTCCAGCAAACAGGGGAGAACAGCCCCAGCATTTT	CASSPANRGEQPQHF
TRBJ2-3	TRBD2	TRBV10-1	-	16	TGCGCCAGCAGTGAATGGGCTAGCGGGAGAACAGATACGCAGTATTTT	CASSEWASGRTDTQYF
TRBJ1-1	-	TRBV7-9	-	13	TGTGCCAGCAGCTCAGGGGTGAGGACTGAAGCTTTCTTT	CASSSGVRTEAFF
TRBJ1-4	TRBD1	TRBV2	few	15	TGTGCCAGCAGTGCGGACAGGGGGATTAATGAAAAACTGTTTTTT	CASSADRGINEKLFF
TRBJ2-3	TRBD2	TRBV27	-	16	TGTGCCAGCAGCTCAGGACTAGCGGGAAACACAGATACGCAGTATTTT	CASSSGLAGNTDTQYF
TRBJ1-1	-	TRBV7-2	-	14	TGTGCCAGCAGCTCCCCCGGGGGATACACTGAAGCTTTCTTT	CASSSPGGYTEAFF
TRBJ1-2	TRBD1	TRBV24-1	-	14	TGTGCCACCAGTGAGAGGGGGCTTGACTATGGCTACACCTTC	CATSERGLDYGYTF
TRBJ2-5	-	TRBV18	-	13	TGTGCCAGCTCCCAGGACTACCAAGAGACCCAGTACTTC	CASSQDYQETQYF
TRBJ2-1	-	TRBV5-6	-	13	TGTGCCAGCAGTAGAGGACTGCCCAATGAGCAGTTCTTC	CASSRGLPNEQFF
TRBJ1-2	TRBD1	TRBV28	-	14	TGTGCCAGCATAGGGGACAGAGGAAACTATGGCTACACCTTC	CASIGDRGNYGYTF
TRBJ2-3	TRBD2	TRBV19	-	18	TGTGCCAGTAGTATAGGTTGGAATAGCGGGAGTGTATCAGATACGCAGTATTTT	CASSIGWNSGSVSDTQYF
TRBJ2-4	TRBD1	TRBV28	-	18	TGTGCCAGCAGTTTCCAGGACAGGGGAAATTGGGCCAAAAACATTCAGTACTTC	CASSFQDRGNWAKNIQYF
TRBJ1-5	-	TRBV30	-	16	TGTGCCTGGAGTCCTCCGTCCCACCTTAGAAATCAGCCCCAGCATTTT	CAWSPPSHLRNQPQHF
TRBJ1-6	TRBD1	TRBV2	-	14	TGTGCCAGCCTCCGACAGGGAGTGGCTTCGCCCCTCCACTTT	CASLRQGVASPLHF
TRBJ2-7	-	TRBV6-5	-	15	TGTGCCAGCCGCGAACGACCTGTAGGGGCCTACGAGCAGTACTTC	CASRERPVGAYEQYF
TRBJ2-3	TRBD2	TRBV9	-	15	TGTGCCAGCAGCGAGACTAGCGGGAGCACAGATACGCAGTATTTT	CASSETSGSTDTQYF
TRBJ2-5	TRBD2	TRBV4-3	-	17	TGCGCCAGCAGCCAAGACGGGACTAGCGGGAGCGGTGAGACCCAGTACTTC	CASSQDGTSGSGETQYF
TRBJ2-5	TRBD2	TRBV4-1	-	16	TGCGCCAGCAGCCAACCGGGACTAGAGAGATCGGTGACCCAGTACTTC	CASSQPGLERSVTQYF
TRBJ1-2	-	TRBV30	-	17	TGTGCCTGGAGTGTTGTGGGATGGTCGGGGAGTTTCGCTGGCTACACCTTC	CAWSVVGWSGSFAGYTF
TRBJ2-7	TRBD2	TRBV14	-	13	TGTGCCAGCAGCCAAGAACTAGCGGACGAGCAGTACTTC	CASSQELADEQYF
TRBJ2-4	-	TRBV5-5	-	14	TGTGCCAGCAGCCTAAGACCCTCGGGAAACATTCAGTACTTC	CASSLRPSGNIQYF
TRBJ2-3	TRBD2	TRBV7-9	once	15	TGTGCCAGCAGCCCAGCGGGGCAGGGTGGAGATACGCAGTATTTT	CASSPAGQGGDTQYF
TRBJ1-5	TRBD1	TRBV6-1	-	17	TGTGCCAGCAGTGGGGGGACAGGAAGTTATAGCAATCAGCCCCAGCATTTT	CASSGGTGSYSNQPQHF
TRBJ1-4	-	TRBV30	-	17	TGTGCCTGGAGTGGACGTACCTACAGGGATGGGATAATGGGACTGTTTTTT	CAWSGRTYRDGIMGLFF
TRBJ2-5	-	TRBV30	-	12	TGTGCCTGGAGGCGCACTAGGGAGACCCAGTACTTC	CAWRRTRETQYF
TRBJ2-7	TRBD2	TRBV7-9	-	16	TGTGCCAGCAGCTCACTTCCGGGACTAGGCTCCTACGAGCAGTACTTC	CASSSLPGLGSYEQYF
TRBJ1-4	-	TRBV3-1/TRBV3-2	-	15	TGTGCCAGCAGCGCAACAGGAGCCTTTGTTGAAAAACTGTTTTTT	CASSATGAFVEKLFF
TRBJ2-7	-	TRBV19	-	16	TGTGCCAGACGAACAAAGGGCCTGTTCAGGGTTTACGAGCAGTACTTC	CARRTKGLFRVYEQYF
TRBJ2-7	-	TRBV9	-	14	TGTGCCAGCAGCGTAGAACAGGTCTCCTACGAGCAGTACTTC	CASSVEQVSYEQYF